These 21 T cell receptor beta chains came from one sample sequenced in a study of Graves' ophthalmopathy and Graves' hyperthyroidism. Investigators amplified TCR beta CDR3 regions from RNA transcripts. A first-round RT-PCR used HTBI primers, followed by a second-round multiplex PCR. MiXCR, applied by TCRdb to the multiplex PCR reads, yields one record per CDR3 protein. Counted here are hundreds of thousands of distinct CDR3 sequences, 35% to 45% occurring once; the ten biggest clones make up more than 2.5%. Sequencing was performed on peripheral blood. The receptors come from an adult man with Graves' ophthalmopathy.

The rearrangement joins TRBV10-3 to TRBJ1-2; D gene uncertain. V was trimmed by 5 bases and J by 2 bases, leaving 15 bases between them. In germline, CDR1 is ENHRY, CDR2 SYGVKD. This CDR3 is 15 amino acids long. The DNA of the CDR3 is TGTGCCATCAGTTTAGGACCGCCGGGGAACTATGGCTACACCTTC. Translating gives CAISLGPPGNYGYTF.

The chain has TRBV7-9 and TRBJ1-4; 7 bases line up with TRBD1. V was pared by 5 bases and J by 8 bases, with 2 bases of the junction left unmatched. The CDR3 contains 12 residues. CDR1 is SEHNR, CDR2 FQNEAQ, per germline (reference sequence). CDR3 sequence (DNA): TGTGCCAGCAGCGAGACAGGGGAAAAACTGTTTTTT. Amino acid sequence: CASSETGEKLFF.

The gene calls are TRBV29-1 and TRBJ1-2; perhaps TRBD1 as D (6 bases). Germline V gene sequence: CDR1 SQVTM, CDR2 ANQGSEA. The CDR3 length is 12 residues. V was shortened by 7 bases and J by 8 bases, with 17 bases between the two germline ends. DNA for the CDR3: TGCAGCGACCCCGGGGGGCGTGCGGGCTACACCTTC. This codes for CSDPGGRAGYTF.

This clonotype was seen ten or more times. V is TRBV19 and J is TRBJ2-5, with 8 bases aligning to TRBD2. The CDR3 contains 13 residues. Germline lookup yields CDR1 LNHDA and CDR2 SQIVND (reference sequence). With 4 bases clipped from V and 5 bases from J, the junction kept 3 bases outside the gene matches. In nucleotides, the CDR3 is TGTGCCAGTAGTACGGGACTAGGGGAGACCCAGTACTTC. Encoded protein: CASSTGLGETQYF.

This clonotype was seen a few times. The J gene is TRBJ2-5, the V gene TRBV7-9; 9 bases agree with TRBD1. The germline V gene has CDR1 SEHNR and CDR2 FQNEAQ (reference sequence). After removal of 6 bases from V and 5 bases from J, the junction contained 4 bases not matched to a gene. The CDR3 runs 13 residues. CDR3 in amino acids: CASSTGGKETQYF. Here the CDR3 DNA reads TGTGCCAGCAGTACAGGGGGCAAGGAGACCCAGTACTTC.

The rearrangement links TRBV6-1 to TRBJ1-4; D is possibly TRBD1 (6 bases). CDR3 size: 15 residues. Germline V gene lookup returns CDR1 MNHNS and CDR2 SASEGT. Trimming removed 6 bases from V and 3 bases from J, with 14 bases in between. The CDR3 loop reads CASSRKQGPNEKLFF. In nucleotides, the CDR3 is TGTGCCAGCAGCCGTAAACAGGGACCTAATGAAAAACTGTTTTTT.

This clonotype was found many times. This chain connects TRBV2 to TRBJ2-7; D is perhaps TRBD2 (5 bases). The CDR3 is made up of 13 amino acids. Looked up from germline, CDR1 is SNHLY and CDR2 is FYNNEI. Trimming removed 7 bases at V and 4 bases at J, with 14 bases between. CDR3 loop: CASIAGVLYEQYF. CDR3 nucleotides: TGTGCCAGCATTGCGGGTGTCTTGTACGAGCAGTACTTC.

The chain couples TRBV4-1 to TRBJ1-1, with 9 bases fitting TRBD1. CDR1 and CDR2 from the germline V gene are MGHRA and YSYEKL. The CDR3 covers 17 residues. J was trimmed by 2 bases and V by 4 bases; bases with no gene match: 11. CDR3 sequence: CASSPTDRGAGNTEAFF. The DNA of the CDR3 is TGCGCCAGCAGCCCTACGGACAGGGGAGCAGGCAACACTGAAGCTTTCTTT.

This clonotype came up a few times. This chain connects TRBV9 to TRBJ2-7; weak D call: TRBD2 (5 bases). Germline CDR1 and CDR2: SGDLS and YYNGEE. Trimming stripped 5 bases from V and 0 bases from J, with 21 bases between. The CDR3 totals 17 residues. The CDR3 DNA sequence: TGTGCCAGCAGTTTAGAAGGGTCACTTGGGAGCTCCTACGAGCAGTACTTC. It yields the protein CASSLEGSLGSSYEQYF.

This clonotype was found many times. The rearrangement links TRBV19 to TRBJ1-4; 7 positions agree with TRBD1. The germline CDR1 and CDR2 sequences are LNHDA and SQIVND (reference sequence). The CDR3 spans 14 residues. The J segment lost 10 bases and the V segment lost 3 bases, leaving 8 bases of the junction unmatched. CDR3 loop: CASSIPGTVGKLFF. The CDR3 DNA follows: TGTGCCAGTAGTATCCCCGGGACAGTCGGAAAACTGTTTTTT.

As concerns this clonotype: One junction end does not reproduce the germline sequence, and a read error may be involved. This chain connects TRBV10-2 to TRBJ2-5, with D perhaps matching TRBD2 (5 bases). The CDR3 is 16 amino acids. The germline V gene has CDR1 WSHSY and CDR2 SAAADI. In nucleotides, the CDR3 is TGTGCCAGCAGCTTGCTCGGGGTTCCTAGCCAAGAGACCCAGTACTTC. Translating it yields CASSLLGVPSQETQYF.

This sequence joins TRBV7-3 and TRBJ2-7; tentatively, D is TRBD1 (6 bases). V was cut by 5 bases and J by 9 bases, with 14 bases left in between. The CDR3 contains 12 residues. In germline, CDR1 is SGHTA, CDR2 FQGTGA. Here the CDR3 DNA reads TGTGCCAGCAGCCCCCGACAGGCCGGGCAGTACTTC. Translated: CASSPRQAGQYF. Combining the CDR3 with reference TRBV7-3 and TRBJ2-7 gives the whole variable domain GAGVSQTPSNKVTEKGKYVELRCDPISGHTALYWYRQSLGQGPEFLIYFQGTGAADDSGLPNDRFFAVRPEGSVSTLKIQRTERGDSAVYLCASSPRQAGQYFGPGTRLTVT.

This clonotype came up many times. The rearrangement links TRBV10-3 to TRBJ1-6; no clear D. This CDR3 comprises 14 residues. Germline V gives CDR1 ENHRY, CDR2 SYGVKD. Trimming pared 10 bases from V and 9 bases from J, leaving 19 bases between. The CDR3, as DNA: TGTGCCACCTGGACTGGGGAAAGGGCTTCACCCCTCCACTTT. It yields the protein CATWTGERASPLHF.

For this clonotype: Mismatch with germline at one junction end may stem from a read error. The chain links TRBV20-1 to TRBJ1-2; possibly TRBD1 for D (6 bases). Germline V gene data show CDR1 as DFQATT and CDR2 as SNEGSKA (reference sequence). The CDR3 length is 13 residues. CDR3 loop: CSAWTDITYGHTF. In DNA, the CDR3 is TGCAGTGCTTGGACAGATATCACCTATGGCCACACCTTC.

This clonotype has just a few counts. One junction end disagrees with the germline gene, perhaps due to a read error. J is TRBJ1-2 and V is TRBV7-2, with 7 bases that match TRBD1. Germline V lookup: CDR1 SGHTA, CDR2 FQGNSA. The CDR3 covers 17 residues. The CDR3 loop reads CASSPQQPGTVLYGYTF. The CDR3 DNA is TGCGCCAGCAGCCCACAACAACCCGGGACAGTACTCTATGGCTACACCTTC.

The chain is built from TRBV25-1 and TRBJ2-7; D assignment may be TRBD1 or TRBD2 (6 bases each). Trimming took 3 bases from V and 4 from J, leaving 16 bases between them. This CDR3 has 15 residues. The germline CDR1 and CDR2 sequences are MGHDK and SYGVNS. Here the CDR3 reads CASSDPEGGSYEQYF. CDR3 in DNA: TGTGCCAGCAGTGACCCCGAGGGGGGCTCTTACGAGCAGTACTTC.

This clonotype was seen only a few times. CDR3 sequence (DNA): TGTGCCAGCAGTTACAACGGGGGTGCTGGAAACACCATATATTTT. Its protein product is CASSYNGGAGNTIYF. The chain is built from TRBV6-5 and TRBJ1-3, with a weak D call TRBD1 (5 bases). This CDR3 contains 15 residues. Germline V gives CDR1 MNHEY, CDR2 SVGAGI. V lost 2 bases, J lost 2 bases, and 10 bases lay in between.

Points on this clonotype: A read error is possible here, since a much larger clone lies one base away. This sequence joins TRBV10-2 and TRBJ2-7; possibly TRBD2 for D (6 bases). CDR3 length: 16 amino acids. V dropped 0 bases and J dropped 5 bases, with 17 bases sitting between them. The germline gives CDR1 WSHSY, CDR2 SAAADI. CDR3 protein: CASSESNPSGRHEQYF. The CDR3 DNA reads as TGCGCCAGCAGTGAGTCAAACCCCAGCGGGCGCCACGAGCAGTACTTC.

There are many counts of this clonotype. The genes are TRBV6-1 and TRBJ1-5; D gene unclear. Germline V CDR1 and CDR2: MNHNS, SASEGT. The V and J ends lost 5 bases and 1 base respectively, with 9 bases between them. The CDR3 spans 14 residues. The chain's CDR3 is CASSRSGSNQPQHF. The CDR3 DNA reads as TGTGCCAGCAGTCGGTCGGGGAGCAATCAGCCCCAGCATTTT.

The chain recombines TRBV5-6 with TRBJ2-7, with TRBD1 matching over 7 bases. Germline lookup yields CDR1 SGHDT and CDR2 YYEEEE. V was clipped by 6 bases and J by 1 base; unmatched bases: 4. The CDR3 extends over 13 amino acids. This CDR3 reads CASTGQKSYEQYF. The CDR3 bases are TGTGCCAGCACGGGACAGAAATCCTACGAGCAGTACTTC.

This clonotype was recorded a few times. The V and J genes are TRBV6-6 and TRBJ2-7; D is unclear. Germline V gene data show CDR1 as MNHNY and CDR2 as SVGAGI (reference sequence). CDR3 length: 13 amino acids. Trimming took 2 bases from V and 2 from J, leaving 7 bases between them. The CDR3 sequence is CASSYLNTYEQYF. CDR3 DNA sequence: TGTGCCAGCAGTTACCTGAACACCTACGAGCAGTACTTC.